One and the same sample provided the 14 T cell receptor beta chains below, sequenced in a study of a mutant IDH1 vaccine in newly diagnosed glioma. Antigen specificity for these receptors is unknown. Time point specified: week 11, during vaccination. All doses held 300 ug of mutant IDH1 20-mer peptide, with topical imiquimod. TCRdb's table, derived via immunoSEQ multiplex PCR, lists solely in-frame clones and lacks some. This table holds some 26,000 clones, 55% to 75% found once. Sequencing used peripheral blood mononuclear cells (PBMCs), obtained from a glioma patient whose treatment included an IDH1 peptide vaccine. The receptor set was obtained from a man younger than 35 with glioma. Some clones in this sample may be carry-over from other donors' samples.

The rearrangement links TRBV7-6 to TRBJ2-7; possibly TRBD1 for D (5 bases). The CDR3 runs to 15 residues. Germline V gene sequence: CDR1 SGHVS, CDR2 FNYEAQ. The V gene lost 5 bases and the J gene lost 6 bases, with 20 bases spanning the gap. Here the CDR3 DNA reads TGTGCCAGCAGCGTCTCTCAGGGTAGGGTTGTCGAGCAGTACTTC. Translating gives CASSVSQGRVVEQYF.

This chain links TRBV11-2 with TRBJ2-5; D gene ambiguous. The CDR3 is 13 residues long. Germline-derived CDR1 and CDR2 are SGHAT and FQNNGV. V lost 6 bases to trimming and J lost 3 bases, with 11 bases between them. The CDR3 region has the DNA TGTGCCAGCAGTCGACCAGGCGAAGAGACCCAGTACTTC. It translates to CASSRPGEETQYF.

V usage is TRBV15 and J usage is TRBJ1-1; no clear D gene. Germline CDR1 reads LNHNV; CDR2 reads YYDKDF (reference sequence). Between the trimmed V and J ends, which lost 4 bases and 0 bases, there was a span of 18 bases. The CDR3 spans 17 residues. CDR3 DNA sequence: TGTGCCACCAGCAAAGGGTCGGCGGAAATCATGAACACTGAAGCTTTCTTT. Translating it yields CATSKGSAEIMNTEAFF.

This clone has only a few counts. The J gene is TRBJ2-1, the V gene TRBV7-8, with a weak D call TRBD2 (7 bases). Germline lookup yields CDR1 SGHVS and CDR2 FQNEAQ. V was pared by 5 bases and J by 8 bases, with 22 bases between. The CDR3 length is 16 residues. The CDR3 is CASSPVGGHLIDEQFF. CDR3 nucleotide sequence: TGTGCCAGCAGCCCCGTGGGGGGGCACTTGATCGATGAGCAGTTCTTC.

J is TRBJ2-3 and V is TRBV7-2; TRBD2 matches at 7 bases. Germline CDR1 and CDR2: SGHTA and FQGNSA. Trimming removed 1 base from V and 0 bases from J; junction bases left unmatched: 7. This CDR3 spans 17 amino acids. The CDR3 bases are TGTGCCAGCAGCTTAGGTCCTAGCGGACTTAGCACAGATACGCAGTATTTT. This codes for CASSLGPSGLSTDTQYF.

This clone turned up a few times. The V and J genes are TRBV7-3 and TRBJ2-2; D is unclear. CDR1 SGHTA and CDR2 FQGTGA come from the germline V gene. V was trimmed by 1 base and J by 3 bases, leaving 6 bases between them. This CDR3 has 14 residues. The CDR3 loop is CASSLSRDTGELFF. The CDR3 DNA follows: TGTGCCAGCAGCTTAAGCCGGGACACCGGGGAGCTGTTTTTT.

The table lists this clone with a few counts. This chain links TRBV7-9 with TRBJ1-1; D is uncertain. Trimming took off 5 bases at V and 1 base at J, with 11 bases between the two ends. Germline CDR1 and CDR2: SEHNR and FQNEAQ (reference sequence). CDR3 length: 14 residues. CDR3 residues: CASSRLDGNTEAFF. The CDR3 DNA reads as TGTGCCAGCAGCCGCCTCGACGGGAACACTGAAGCTTTCTTT.

This clone was recorded a few times. This rearrangement joins TRBV4-3 to TRBJ2-1; D could derive from TRBD1 or TRBD2 (5 bases each). V lost 0 bases and J 0 bases, leaving 9 bases between the germline ends. From germline, CDR1 is LGHNA and CDR2 YSLEER. CDR3 length: 16 amino acids. CDR3 region: CASSQDEGSSYNEQFF. The CDR3 DNA reads TGCGCCAGCAGCCAAGATGAGGGGAGCTCCTACAATGAGCAGTTCTTC.

This clone was picked up a small number of times. The J gene is TRBJ1-1, the V gene TRBV18; TRBD1 aligns across 8 bases. The CDR3 sequence is 16 residues long. In germline, CDR1 is KGHSH, CDR2 LQKENI. Trimming took 3 bases from V and 1 from J; bases not matched to a gene: 7. DNA for the CDR3: TGTGCCAGCTCACCCCCGGGGACAGGTCGGAACACTGAAGCTTTCTTT. Its translation is CASSPPGTGRNTEAFF.

This clone has more than one count but fewer than ten. The chain links TRBV29-1 to TRBJ1-4; 8 bases match TRBD1. CDR1 and CDR2 (germline): SQVTM, ANQGSEA. Trimming at V came to 5 bases and at J to 3 bases, leaving 2 bases not matched to a gene. The CDR3 covers 13 residues. The CDR3 DNA is TGCAGCGTTTGGACAGGGTCTAATGAAAAACTGTTTTTT. Translating it yields CSVWTGSNEKLFF. Together with reference TRBV29-1 and TRBJ1-4, the CDR3 gives the full variable domain: SAVISQKPSRDICQRGTSLTIQCQVDSQVTMMFWYRQQPGQSLTLIATANQGSEATYESGFVIDKFPISRPNLTFSTLTVSNMSPEDSSIYLCSVWTGSNEKLFFGSGTQLSVL.

The count of this clone is one. This chain's CDR3 is CASSPLAGGYNEQFF. Written as DNA, the CDR3 is TGTGCCAGCAGCCCACTAGCGGGGGGCTACAATGAGCAGTTCTTC. The gene calls are TRBV9 and TRBJ2-1, with 12 bases matching TRBD2. The CDR3 totals 15 residues. Per the germline V gene, CDR1 is SGDLS and CDR2 is YYNGEE. V lost 4 bases, J lost 3 bases, and 2 bases stayed unmatched.

This clone was counted between two and nine times. The CDR3 region has the DNA TGTGCCAGCAGTTCCGGCAACTATGGCTACACCTTC. This encodes CASSSGNYGYTF. The chain uses TRBV7-9 and TRBJ1-2, with D uncertain. The CDR3 runs to 12 residues. In germline, CDR1 is SEHNR, CDR2 FQNEAQ (reference sequence). V shed 6 bases and J shed 2 bases, with 7 bases lying between them.

The chain recombines TRBV19 with TRBJ1-5; D gene unclear. The CDR3 runs 12 residues. Trimming left V 6 bases short and J 9 bases short, with 12 bases between. The germline V gene has CDR1 LNHDA and CDR2 SQIVND (reference sequence). The CDR3 DNA reads as TGTGCCAGTAGCTCCTTGTGGGCGCCCCAGCATTTT. Translating it yields CASSSLWAPQHF.

The chain carries TRBV30 and TRBJ1-2; no clear D gene. Germline V gives CDR1 GTSNPN, CDR2 SVGIG (reference sequence). Trimming took 2 bases from V and 7 from J, leaving 11 bases between them. The CDR3 consists of 12 residues. DNA of the CDR3: TGTGCCTGGAGTTTGACGGTTAGTGGCTACACCTTC. It translates to CAWSLTVSGYTF.